This TCR beta chain was found in a study of molecular identifiers for immune sequencing clone quantification. TCRdb called the PCR reads again in MiXCR, with one record for every CDR3 protein. The sample has approximately 590,000 distinct CDR3 sequences; about 25% are singletons. There are 18 residues in the CDR3. With V trimmed by 1 base and J by 1 base, 8 bases remained unmatched. From germline, CDR1 is SGHTA and CDR2 FQGNSA. Input material: naive CD8+ T cells from blood, with Jurkat cell RNA spiked in. As to subset: FACS-sorted CD8+CD4-CCR7+CD45RA+ naive T cells. The chain couples TRBV7-2 to TRBJ2-7; 12 bases line up with TRBD2. The sequence derives from a human donor in good health. Some libraries in this study had Jurkat cell RNA spiked in. The CDR3 DNA is TGTGCCAGCAGCTTAGAGTTTGAGACTAGCGGGAGTTCCTACGAGCAGTACTTC. Translated, it gives CASSLEFETSGSSYEQYF. The full variable domain, completed using reference TRBV7-2 and TRBJ2-7, is GAGVSQSPSNKVTEKGKDVELRCDPISGHTALYWYRQSLGQGLEFLIYFQGNSAPDKSGLPSDRFSAERTGGSVSTLTIQRTQQEDSAVYLCASSLEFETSGSSYEQYFGPGTRLTVT.